The clone carrying this T cell receptor beta chain has more than one count but fewer than ten. The data are from a study of CD8+CD57+ T cells in acquired aplastic anemia. Germline-derived CDR1 and CDR2 are MNHEY and SVGAGI. Trimming cost V 4 bases and J 7 bases, with 10 bases left between them. CDR3 size: 12 residues. Selection for sequencing was limited to patients who had shown CD8+CD57+ cell expansion by flow cytometry. TCR beta VDJ and CDR3 profiling used genomic DNA as template. TCRdb independently ran MiXCR on the reads; one entry per CDR3 protein. Among 260,000 or so distinct CDR3 sequences listed, roughly half were seen once.

The clonotype originates from a human donor with aplastic anemia. The sequencing sample was made of sorted CD4+, CD8+, or CD8+CD57+ T cells (not recorded which) from PBMCs. The J gene is TRBJ1-2, the V gene TRBV6-5; D is unclear. CDR3 DNA sequence: TGTGCCAGCAGTTCCAACCTCGGTGGCTACACCTTC. This sequence encodes CASSSNLGGYTF.